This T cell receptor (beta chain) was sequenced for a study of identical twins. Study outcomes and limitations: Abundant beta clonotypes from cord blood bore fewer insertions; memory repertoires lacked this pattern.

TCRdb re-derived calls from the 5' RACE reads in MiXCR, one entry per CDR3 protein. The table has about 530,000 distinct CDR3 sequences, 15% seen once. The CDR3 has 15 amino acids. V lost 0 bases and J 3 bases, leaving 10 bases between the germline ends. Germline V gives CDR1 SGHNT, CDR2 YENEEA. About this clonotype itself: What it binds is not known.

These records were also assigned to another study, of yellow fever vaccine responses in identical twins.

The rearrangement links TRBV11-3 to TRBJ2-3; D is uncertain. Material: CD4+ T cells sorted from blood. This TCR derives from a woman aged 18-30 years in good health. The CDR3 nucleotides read TGTGCCAGCAGCTTAGAAGAGAGCACAACAGATACGCAGTATTTT. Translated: CASSLEESTTDTQYF.